The 9 T cell receptor beta chains below were found in one sample sequenced in a study of Graves' ophthalmopathy and Graves' hyperthyroidism. RNA served as the template for amplifying TCR beta CDR3 regions. The first round was an RT-PCR with HTBI primers, and the second round was a multiplex PCR. TCRdb itself ran the multiplex PCR reads through MiXCR, one entry per CDR3 protein. Of almost 750,000 distinct CDR3 sequences listed, 40% are singletons. The sample comprised peripheral blood. These receptors all come from an adult man with Graves' ophthalmopathy.

In the case of this clonotype: Here the CDR3 omits its conserved ending phenylalanine or tryptophan, so a read error is the likely source. No DNA is shown, since the ends of the CDR3 on it are uncertain; the CDR3 is the one TCRdb lists. The chain joins TRBV10-3 to TRBJ1-4. The V gene's germline CDR1 is ENHRY and CDR2 SYGVKD. The CDR3 is 10 residues long, counting both termini. CDR3 loop: CAISESKLFY.

V gene TRBV20-1 combines with J gene TRBJ1-5; D is uncertain. Germline loops: CDR1 DFQATT, CDR2 SNEGSKA (reference sequence). The CDR3 is 14 amino acids. Trimming removed 5 bases from V and 0 bases from J, with 11 bases in between. The CDR3 DNA sequence: TGCAGTGCTCCCGGGTCCCATAGCAATCAGCCCCAGCATTTT. This gives the protein CSAPGSHSNQPQHF.

This clonotype has more than one count but fewer than ten. The chain uses TRBV19 and TRBJ1-5; D unclear. The CDR3 totals 16 residues. Germline loops: CDR1 LNHDA, CDR2 SQIVND (reference sequence). V shed 5 bases and J shed 2 bases, with 16 bases lying between them. The CDR3 spells CASSGVTSRGNQPQHF. The CDR3 DNA is TGTGCCAGTAGTGGGGTGACATCCAGAGGCAATCAGCCCCAGCATTTT.

This sequence joins TRBV29-1 and TRBJ2-5, with D possibly being TRBD2 (5 bases). V was clipped by 6 bases and J by 5 bases, with 13 bases between them. This CDR3 has 12 amino acids. In germline, CDR1 is SQVTM, CDR2 ANQGSEA. This CDR3 reads CSVPRGKETQYF. The CDR3 coding sequence is TGCAGCGTACCTCGGGGAAAGGAGACCCAGTACTTC.

With regard to this clonotype: This may arise from a read error, as a much more abundant clone is one base away. This chain connects TRBV7-9 to TRBJ2-5; either TRBD1 or TRBD2 may fit D (5 bases each). Germline lookup yields CDR1 SEHNR and CDR2 FQNEAQ (reference sequence). V was clipped by 7 bases and J by 7 bases, with 10 bases between them. The CDR3 has 11 residues. CDR3 bases: TGTGCCAGCATGAGGGGAGCGACCCAGTACTTC. It is translated as CASMRGATQYF.

The genes are TRBV5-6 and TRBJ1-2, with 8 bases matching TRBD1. J lost 6 bases, V lost 5 bases, and 6 bases had no gene match. Germline V gives CDR1 SGHDT, CDR2 YYEEEE. This CDR3 has 13 amino acids. The CDR3, as DNA: TGTGCCAGCAGACCGGGACAGGATGATGGCTACACCTTC. Protein product: CASRPGQDDGYTF.

This clonotype was recorded a few times. The rearrangement links TRBV9 to TRBJ1-6; no clear D gene. This CDR3 comprises 16 residues. V lost 4 bases, J lost 0 bases, and 11 bases lay in between. Germline V gives CDR1 SGDLS, CDR2 YYNGEE. The CDR3 loop is CASSPRLSSYNSPLHF. The CDR3 DNA reads TGTGCCAGCAGCCCAAGGTTGAGCTCCTATAATTCACCCCTCCACTTT.

The sample holds a few counts of this clonotype. The V call is TRBV4-3, the J call TRBJ1-5; D perhaps matches TRBD1 (5 bases). This CDR3 comprises 17 residues. Germline CDR1 LGHNA, CDR2 YSLEER. Trimming pared 0 bases from V and 7 bases from J, leaving 19 bases between. DNA for the CDR3: TGCGCCAGCAGCCAAGATCGAGGCAGGGCCACCGGGCAGCCCCAGCATTTT. Its protein is CASSQDRGRATGQPQHF.

V gene TRBV20-1 combines with J gene TRBJ2-7; D remains unclear. This CDR3 is 11 amino acids long. Per the germline V gene, CDR1 is DFQATT and CDR2 is SNEGSKA (reference sequence). Trimming took off 0 bases at V and 7 bases at J, with 7 bases between the two ends. The CDR3 here is CSARDWDEQYF. The CDR3 DNA reads TGCAGTGCTAGAGATTGGGATGAGCAGTACTTC.